Following are 5 T cell receptor beta chains from one sample sequenced in a study of blood T cells in healthy people across ages. Combining a sample-barcoded 5' primer with a J-beta primer mix, a second PCR ran for about 6 to 12 cycles. One entry per CDR3 protein results from TCRdb running MiXCR on the 5' RACE reads. The sample gives around 1,900,000 distinct CDR3 sequences, approximately 39% of which show up once; around 23% is in the top ten. Sequencing was carried out using blood. The receptors were gathered from a human donor in good health.

This clonotype was picked up one time. The CDR3 DNA sequence: TGCGCCAGCAGTGAGTTACAAGGGGAAAAACTGTTTTTT. It is translated as CASSELQGEKLFF. The chain has TRBV10-2 and TRBJ1-4; D gene unclear. The germline gives CDR1 WSHSY, CDR2 SAAADI. The CDR3 loop spans 13 amino acids. Trimming removed 1 base from V and 8 bases from J, with 8 bases in between.

This chain uses TRBV7-2 with TRBJ1-5; D unclear. V lost 2 bases, J lost 4 bases, and 12 bases lay in between. The germline V gene encodes CDR1 SGHTA and CDR2 FQGNSA. This CDR3 is 15 amino acids long. Here the CDR3 DNA reads TGTGCCAGCAGCTTAATCACGGCTATAAATCAGCCCCAGCATTTT. Translation: CASSLITAINQPQHF. Together with reference TRBV7-2 and TRBJ1-5, the CDR3 gives the full variable domain: GAGVSQSPSNKVTEKGKDVELRCDPISGHTALYWYRQSLGQGLEFLIYFQGNSAPDKSGLPSDRFSAERTGGSVSTLTIQRTQQEDSAVYLCASSLITAINQPQHFGDGTRLSIL.

This clonotype has a handful of counts. CDR3 bases: TGTGCCAGCAGCTTATACAGAACTTCTAACTATGGCTACACCTTC. It codes for CASSLYRTSNYGYTF. The rearrangement uses TRBV7-2 and TRBJ1-2, with no clear D. The CDR3 consists of 15 residues. The germline V gene encodes CDR1 SGHTA and CDR2 FQGNSA. Trimming stripped 2 bases from V and 0 bases from J, with 10 bases between.

J is TRBJ2-5 and V is TRBV6-1; 9 bases align to TRBD2. The CDR3 totals 16 residues. V shed 5 bases and J 2 bases; nucleotides not matched to a gene: 9. Per germline, CDR1 MNHNS and CDR2 SASEGT. CDR3 coding DNA: TGTGCCAGCAGTCCTATTAGCGGGGGTAAACAAGAGACCCAGTACTTC. Protein sequence: CASSPISGGKQETQYF.

The chain uses TRBV5-1 and TRBJ1-2; TRBD1 matches at 9 bases. The ends lost 4 bases at V and 8 bases at J; junction bases unmatched: 12. This CDR3 comprises 15 residues. Germline lookup yields CDR1 SGHRS and CDR2 YFSETQ. The CDR3 coding sequence is TGCGCCAGCAGCCCAAGAGGGACAGGGATGAGAGGCTACACCTTC. This codes for CASSPRGTGMRGYTF.